The 24 T cell receptor beta chains below were found in one sample sequenced in a study of cytomegalovirus exposure and HLA in healthy donors. A multiplex PCR was run with 60 Vbeta primers and 13 Jbeta primers. Sequencing was performed with immunoSEQ multiplex PCR; in TCRdb, only in-frame clones are kept and a portion is missing. Of a few hundred thousand clones in the sample, roughly 80% were seen once. The sequenced material came from PBMCs. These TCRs come from a man aged 25 to 45 in good health and CMV-seronegative.

The genes are TRBV18 and TRBJ2-3; weak D call: TRBD1 (6 bases). The CDR3 extends over 13 amino acids. From germline, CDR1 is KGHSH and CDR2 LQKENI. V was trimmed by 3 bases and J by 6 bases, leaving 10 bases between them. DNA for the CDR3: TGTGCCAGCTCACCTGACAGGATGGATACGCAGTATTTT. Its protein is CASSPDRMDTQYF. Full variable domain (missing parts from reference TRBV18 and TRBJ2-3): NAGVMQNPRHLVRRRGQEARLRCSPMKGHSHVYWYRQLPEEGLKFMVYLQKENIIDESGMPKERFSAEFPKEGPSILRIQQVVRGDSAAYFCASSPDRMDTQYFGPGTRLTVL.

This clone was found once. J is TRBJ2-7 and V is TRBV7-9, with D perhaps TRBD1 (6 bases). The CDR3 has 18 residues. The germline V gene has CDR1 SEHNR and CDR2 FQNEAQ (reference sequence). V lost 2 bases and J 3 bases, leaving 23 bases between the germline ends. CDR3 in DNA: TGTGCCAGCAGCTTAAAAGTTAGAGGGGCAGGGGAAAACTACGAGCAGTACTTC. Translating gives CASSLKVRGAGENYEQYF.

The chain recombines TRBV6-6 with TRBJ2-5; tentatively, D is TRBD2 (6 bases). The CDR3 runs 13 residues. Between the trimmed V and J ends, which lost 5 bases and 7 bases, there was a span of 14 bases. Germline V CDR1 and CDR2: MNHNY, SVGAGI (reference sequence). The CDR3 here is CASSPGVEGTQYF. The CDR3 nucleotides read TGTGCCAGCAGTCCGGGGGTGGAGGGGACCCAGTACTTC.

This sequence joins TRBV5-5 and TRBJ1-5, with TRBD1 matching over 7 bases. The CDR3 has 15 residues. The V and J ends lost 3 bases and 3 bases, in that order; junction bases with no gene match: 6. Germline loops: CDR1 SGHKS, CDR2 YYEKEE (reference sequence). CDR3 in amino acids: CASSSTGINNQPQHF. DNA of the CDR3: TGTGCCAGCAGCTCGACAGGGATCAACAATCAGCCCCAGCATTTT.

The chain uses TRBV11-2 and TRBJ2-1; 7 bases line up with TRBD2. This CDR3 contains 17 residues. Germline values: CDR1 SGHAT, CDR2 FQNNGV. The ends lost 0 bases at V and 4 bases at J; junction bases unmatched: 9. Written as DNA, the CDR3 is TGTGCCAGCAGCTTAGATGGGCGGGGGACCATATACAATGAGCAGTTCTTC. This encodes CASSLDGRGTIYNEQFF.

The chain combines TRBV11-3 with TRBJ2-1, with D unclear. Germline V gives CDR1 SGHNT, CDR2 YENEEA. The CDR3 consists of 14 residues. V lost 1 base to trimming and J lost 9 bases, with 13 bases between them. The CDR3, as DNA: TGTGCCAGCAGCTTAGTTTCCCCTAATAGTGAGCAGTTCTTC. It encodes CASSLVSPNSEQFF. The full variable domain, with the rest looked up from reference TRBV11-3 and TRBJ2-1, is EAGVVQSPRYKIIEKKQPVAFWCNPISGHNTLYWYLQNLGQGPELLIRYENEEAVDDSQLPKDRFSAERLKGVDSTLKIQPAELGDSAVYLCASSLVSPNSEQFFGPGTRLTVL.

V usage is TRBV5-8 and J usage is TRBJ1-2, with TRBD1 matching over 9 bases. CDR3 length: 13 amino acids. Trimming at V came to 4 bases and at J to 9 bases, leaving 7 bases not matched to a gene. The germline CDR1 and CDR2 sequences are SGHTS and YDEGEE. The CDR3 DNA sequence: TGTGCCAGCAGCCCGGGACAGGGTTTTCGCTACACCTTC. Amino acids: CASSPGQGFRYTF.

V and J are TRBV5-1 and TRBJ1-2, with a tentative D call TRBD1 (6 bases). CDR3 size: 15 residues. Per the germline V gene, CDR1 is SGHRS and CDR2 is YFSETQ. V lost 1 base and J 0 bases, leaving 10 bases between the germline ends. The CDR3 DNA reads as TGCGCCAGCAGCTTGAAAGGGGGGGCTAACTATGGCTACACCTTC. This sequence encodes CASSLKGGANYGYTF.

This sequence joins TRBV7-9 and TRBJ1-3; tentative D call: TRBD1 (5 bases). The CDR3 runs 17 residues. The V end was cut by 2 bases, the J end by 0 bases, with 14 bases between. The germline V gene encodes CDR1 SEHNR and CDR2 FQNEAQ (reference sequence). In DNA form, the CDR3 reads TGTGCCAGCAGCTTAAGGGCCGGGGGGGACTCTGGAAACACCATATATTTT. Amino acids: CASSLRAGGDSGNTIYF. Supplemented by reference TRBV7-9 and TRBJ1-3, the full variable domain reads DTGVSQNPRHKITKRGQNVTFRCDPISEHNRLYWYRQTLGQGPEFLTYFQNEAQLEKSRLLSDRFSAERPKGSFSTLEIQRTEQGDSAMYLCASSLRAGGDSGNTIYFGEGSWLTVV.

This chain links TRBV29-1 with TRBJ2-7; weak D call: TRBD1 (6 bases). CDR1 is SQVTM and CDR2 is ANQGSEA in the germline V gene. V lost 4 bases and J 2 bases, leaving 18 bases between the germline ends. The CDR3 has 15 residues. The CDR3 here is CSVGKGTGPPYEQYF. Here the CDR3 DNA reads TGCAGCGTTGGGAAGGGAACAGGGCCTCCCTACGAGCAGTACTTC.

The V and J genes are TRBV5-1 and TRBJ2-1; TRBD2 matches 13 bases. The CDR3 spans 17 residues. From germline, CDR1 is SGHRS and CDR2 YFSETQ. V was clipped by 4 bases and J by 5 bases; unmatched bases: 9. CDR3 nucleotide sequence: TGCGCCAGCAGCCCGCTGACTAGCGGGGGGTGGAACAATGAGCAGTTCTTC. This codes for CASSPLTSGGWNNEQFF.

J is TRBJ1-5 and V is TRBV15; 9 positions agree with TRBD1. With V trimmed by 6 bases and J by 0 bases, 3 bases remained unmatched. This CDR3 is built from 15 residues. The germline V gene has CDR1 LNHNV and CDR2 YYDKDF (reference sequence). The CDR3 sequence: CATSRQGDSNQPQHF. For the CDR3, the DNA is TGTGCCACCAGTCGACAGGGGGATAGCAATCAGCCCCAGCATTTT.

CDR3 region: CASRVGQGASPLHF. Written as DNA, the CDR3 is TGTGCCAGCAGGGTGGGACAGGGGGCTTCACCCCTCCACTTT. The chain links TRBV6-6 to TRBJ1-6; 12 bases match TRBD1. Looked up from germline, CDR1 is MNHNY and CDR2 is SVGAGI (reference sequence). The length of the CDR3 is 14 residues. V shed 6 bases, J shed 9 bases, and the junction held 3 bases outside the gene matches.

This sequence joins TRBV9 and TRBJ1-4; TRBD1 agrees at 10 bases. The V and J ends lost 2 bases and 2 bases, in that order; junction bases with no gene match: 9. Germline V gene data show CDR1 as SGDLS and CDR2 as YYNGEE. This CDR3 contains 18 residues. As DNA, the CDR3 is TGTGCCAGCAGCGTGGGACAGGGGCGTAGGGGCACTAATGAAAAACTGTTTTTT. Translated, it gives CASSVGQGRRGTNEKLFF.

V usage is TRBV6-5 and J usage is TRBJ2-1; tentative D call: TRBD2 (6 bases). Trimming left V 8 bases short and J 2 bases short, with 16 bases between. The CDR3 runs to 15 residues. Germline V gene lookup returns CDR1 MNHEY and CDR2 SVGAGI. The CDR3 coding sequence is TGTGCCAGCCGGAAGGGAGGAGTGGCCTACAATGAGCAGTTCTTC. Encoded protein: CASRKGGVAYNEQFF.

The rearrangement joins TRBV28 to TRBJ2-1, with 10 bases identical to TRBD2. After removal of 5 bases from V and 15 bases from J, the junction contained 13 bases not matched to a gene. In germline, CDR1 is MDHEN, CDR2 SYDVKM. The CDR3 has 14 amino acids. CDR3 protein: CASSLAGEPPPAFF. In DNA, the CDR3 is TGTGCCAGCAGTCTAGCGGGGGAACCTCCACCGGCGTTCTTC.

In the case of this clone: One end of the junction fails to match germline, which may point to a read error. The chain is built from TRBV28 and TRBJ2-6, with TRBD1 as a possible D gene (5 bases). The V gene's germline CDR1 is MDHEN and CDR2 SYDVKM. This CDR3 comprises 15 residues. In DNA, the CDR3 is TGTGCCAGCAGTCTCTATAGCTCTGGGGCCAGCGTCCTGACTTTC. Encoded protein: CASSLYSSGASVLTF.

The chain employs TRBV28 and TRBJ1-5; 9 nucleotides align to TRBD1. The CDR3 is 12 amino acids. The V segment lost 8 bases and the J segment 7 bases; nucleotides outside the gene matches: 3. CDR1 is MDHEN and CDR2 is SYDVKM in the germline V gene. CDR3 coding DNA: TGTGCCAGCCAGACAGGGGGACAGCCCCAGCATTTT. Its translation: CASQTGGQPQHF.

This clone was observed a single time. The chain has TRBV4-2 and TRBJ1-1; tentative D call: TRBD1 (6 bases). This CDR3 has 15 amino acids. The ends were cut back, 0 bases at V and 4 bases at J, with 12 bases in the middle. Germline V gives CDR1 LGHNA, CDR2 YNFKEQ. CDR3 in DNA: TGTGCCAGCAGCCAAGATGCGGGGGCGCGCACTGAAGCTTTCTTT. It specifies CASSQDAGARTEAFF.

Here the CDR3 reads CASGRGVGQPQHF. In DNA, the CDR3 is TGTGCCAGCGGGCGGGGAGTAGGTCAGCCCCAGCATTTT. The gene calls are TRBV6-1 and TRBJ1-5, with D unresolved. From germline, CDR1 is MNHNS and CDR2 SASEGT. V was shortened by 8 bases and J by 6 bases, with 14 bases between the two germline ends. The CDR3 spans 13 residues.

DNA of the CDR3: TGTGCCAGCAGCGTACTGGGGGCTAGCACAGATACGCAGTATTTT. Protein product: CASSVLGASTDTQYF. The chain combines TRBV9 with TRBJ2-3, with a tentative D call TRBD1 (6 bases). Germline V gene data show CDR1 as SGDLS and CDR2 as YYNGEE. The CDR3 is 15 residues long. Trimming removed 1 base at V and 0 bases at J, with 9 bases between.

This clone has just a few counts. The chain employs TRBV28 and TRBJ1-3; 11 bases fit TRBD1. V lost 8 bases and J lost 0; bases outside the gene matches: 3. Germline loops: CDR1 MDHEN, CDR2 SYDVKM. The CDR3 loop spans 15 amino acids. CDR3 coding DNA: TGTGCCAGCCGGGACAGGGGGGCCTCTGGAAACACCATATATTTT. Protein product: CASRDRGASGNTIYF. The whole variable domain, remainder taken from reference TRBV28 and TRBJ1-3, is DVKVTQSSRYLVKRTGEKVFLECVQDMDHENMFWYRQDPGLGLRLIYFSYDVKMKEKGDIPEGYSVSREKKERFSLILESASTNQTSMYLCASRDRGASGNTIYFGEGSWLTVV.

The chain is built from TRBV5-6 and TRBJ1-6; a weak D match, TRBD1 (5 bases). V dropped 4 bases and J dropped 5 bases, with 13 bases sitting between them. CDR1 is SGHDT, CDR2 YYEEEE, per germline. The CDR3 sequence is 15 residues long. The CDR3 spells CASSPGGINNSPLHF. In nucleotides, the CDR3 is TGTGCCAGCAGCCCCGGGGGAATTAATAATTCACCCCTCCACTTT.

The chain is built from TRBV28 and TRBJ2-7; 16 nucleotides line up with TRBD2. CDR1 is MDHEN, CDR2 SYDVKM, per germline. The CDR3 extends over 15 amino acids. V gave up 6 bases and J gave up 5 bases; unmatched junction bases: 4. The CDR3 DNA sequence: TGTGCCAGCAGCGGGACTAGCGGGGGGGCCCACGAGCAGTACTTC. This sequence encodes CASSGTSGGAHEQYF.